This T cell receptor (beta chain) emerged from a study of T cell responses to AZD1222 COVID-19 vaccine. Clones were read by immunoSEQ multiplex PCR, and TCRdb kept only the in-frame ones, dropping some. The profile shows more than 85,000 clones, roughly 90% of them singletons. A remark on this clone: Its antigen is as yet unknown.

J was trimmed by 3 bases and V by 5 bases; bases with no gene match: 12. The CDR3 consists of 17 residues. Per germline, CDR1 LGHNT and CDR2 FRNRAP. Findings and caveats of the study: The span of vaccine-associated CD4 TCRs extended across spike, with dominance at 160-218 and 743-854. An increase in Spike-specific TCR breadth and depth was observed after two AZD1222 doses.

The sequenced sample was peripheral blood, obtained 28 days after the second AZD1222 dose. The TCR was taken from an adult who received the AZD1222 COVID-19 vaccine. The V gene is TRBV12-5, the J gene TRBJ2-3; TRBD1 aligns across 9 bases. The CDR3 DNA follows: TGTGCTAGTGGTGTAGGAATAAACGGACAGGGGACAGATACGCAGTATTTT. Protein product: CASGVGINGQGTDTQYF.